This T cell receptor (delta chain) was found in a study of γδ T cells in repeated Plasmodium falciparum infection. As for the study in general: Four controlled malaria infections with P. falciparum NF54 spanned roughly 97 weeks.

This CDR3 is 22 amino acids long. CDR1 TSWWSYY and CDR2 QGS come from the germline V gene. TCRdb reran clone calling via CATT on the multiplex PCR reads. The sample lists approximately 90,000 delta-chain clones, 0.9% to 1% occurring once. Flow sorting of PBMC yielded separate Vgamma9/Vdelta2+ and Vdelta2-negative gammadelta T cell populations for bulk repertoire analysis. As regards this clone: TCRdb shows a much larger clone's protein in place of this DNA's translation, and the two differ at residue 19, likely through a read error; the protein shown is translated from the DNA. Different DNA sequences within this sample yield the same CDR3.

This receptor was identified in a pool of human donors (malaria-infected and uninfected, not separated). The chain recombines TRDV1 with TRDJ1; 11 bases fit TRDD3. Material: gamma-delta T cells from blood. CDR3 in DNA: TGTGCTCTTGGGGAACGTGGTACTGGGGGATATGGGTCGAATGGTTGTCCGATGAGACTCATCTTC. Its translation: CALGERGTGGYGSNGCPMRLIF.